The 18 T cell receptor beta chains below were found in one sample sequenced in a study of T cell responses to AZD1222 COVID-19 vaccine. Sequencing was performed with immunoSEQ multiplex PCR; in TCRdb, only in-frame clones are kept and a portion is missing. Counted here are about 85,000 clones, approximately 83% occurring once; the ten biggest clones make up about 7.7%. The source was peripheral blood, collected on day 0 of AZD1222 vaccination. The receptors were gathered from an adult in good health.

The chain employs TRBV6-2 or TRBV6-3 and TRBJ2-5; D gene ambiguous. V lost 4 bases, J lost 1 base, and 10 bases lay in between. CDR1 is MNHEY, CDR2 SVGEGT, per germline. The CDR3 consists of 14 residues. As DNA, the CDR3 is TGTGCCAGCAGTTCGCTAGGTCCCCAAGAGACCCAGTACTTC. Amino acid sequence: CASSSLGPQETQYF.

The chain combines TRBV18 with TRBJ2-7, with TRBD1 matching over 9 bases. With V trimmed by 4 bases and J by 4 bases, 5 bases remained unmatched. The CDR3 runs to 14 residues. Germline V gene lookup returns CDR1 KGHSH and CDR2 LQKENI. CDR3: CASSLTTGGYEQYF. The CDR3 DNA is TGTGCCAGCTCACTAACGACAGGGGGGTACGAGCAGTACTTC.

V and J are TRBV24-1 and TRBJ2-3, with D perhaps being TRBD1 or TRBD2 (5 bases each). CDR3 length equals 14 residues. V lost 7 bases and J 0 bases, leaving 10 bases between the germline ends. CDR1 and CDR2 from the germline V gene are KGHDR and SFDVKD. CDR3 bases: TGTGCCACCAGAAGACGGGACAGCACAGATACGCAGTATTTT. Translated: CATRRRDSTDTQYF.

The chain combines TRBV12-3 or TRBV12-4 with TRBJ1-3, with D uncertain. Trimming took 8 bases from V and 2 from J, leaving 10 bases between them. CDR3 length: 13 amino acids. This chain's CDR3 is CASGGIAGNTIYF. CDR3 sequence (DNA): TGTGCCAGCGGTGGGATAGCTGGAAACACCATATATTTT.

CDR3 coding DNA: TGTGCCAGCAGTCCACTCAGGGAGAACACTGAAGCTTTCTTT. It yields the protein CASSPLRENTEAFF. The rearrangement joins TRBV27 to TRBJ1-1, with a tentative D call TRBD1 (5 bases). This CDR3 has 14 residues. Germline lookup yields CDR1 MNHEY and CDR2 SMNVEV (reference sequence). V was cut by 5 bases and J by 1 base, with 11 bases left in between.

V usage is TRBV7-2 and J usage is TRBJ1-5; perhaps TRBD1 as D (6 bases). The CDR3 totals 17 residues. Trimming took 5 bases from V and 0 from J, leaving 17 bases between them. In germline, CDR1 is SGHTA, CDR2 FQGNSA. The CDR3 bases are TGTGCCAGCAGCCAGGGACACCCCTCATATAGCAATCAGCCCCAGCATTTT. Amino acids: CASSQGHPSYSNQPQHF.

The rearrangement links TRBV28 to TRBJ2-3, with D possibly TRBD2 on 5 matching bases. The CDR3 contains 16 residues. Germline values: CDR1 MDHEN, CDR2 SYDVKM. The V gene lost 1 base and the J gene lost 5 bases, with 16 bases spanning the gap. CDR3 in DNA: TGTGCCAGCAGTTTATACGGGGAAGGCGAAGGAGATACGCAGTATTTT. This translates into CASSLYGEGEGDTQYF.

This rearrangement joins TRBV27 to TRBJ1-5; TRBD1 might be the D (6 bases). Germline CDR1 reads MNHEY; CDR2 reads SMNVEV (reference sequence). This CDR3 is built from 15 residues. Trimming stripped 7 bases from V and 7 bases from J, with 20 bases between. As DNA, the CDR3 is TGTGCCAGCACCGCTTCCGGGGGGCGAAGGCAGCCCCAGCATTTT. Translation gives CASTASGGRRQPQHF.

The V and J genes are TRBV5-1 and TRBJ2-3, with 9 bases identical to TRBD1. Germline loops: CDR1 SGHRS, CDR2 YFSETQ. This CDR3 is 14 amino acids long. Unmatched junction bases numbered 2, after V lost 2 bases and J lost 4 bases. CDR3 amino acids: CASSFGTGPDTQYF. Here the CDR3 DNA reads TGCGCCAGCAGCTTTGGGACAGGGCCAGATACGCAGTATTTT.

This clone was recorded only once. The V and J genes are TRBV7-2 and TRBJ1-1; unclear D gene. Germline V gene data show CDR1 as SGHTA and CDR2 as FQGNSA. V was shortened by 6 bases and J by 5 bases, with 16 bases between the two germline ends. The CDR3 consists of 14 residues. The CDR3 region has the DNA TGTGCCAGCAGAGACGGGGTAGTAAATACTGAAGCTTTCTTT. Translated: CASRDGVVNTEAFF.

The J gene is TRBJ1-5, the V gene TRBV6-1; the D is unclear. The V gene's germline CDR1 is MNHNS and CDR2 SASEGT. The CDR3 loop spans 12 amino acids. The germline V and J ends were trimmed by 1 base and 6 bases, with 4 bases remaining between them. CDR3 loop: CASSEEGQPQHF. The CDR3 DNA sequence: TGTGCCAGCAGTGAAGAGGGTCAGCCCCAGCATTTT.

The chain is built from TRBV27 and TRBJ2-7; no clear D. Trimming removed 0 bases at V and 2 bases at J, with 11 bases between. This CDR3 is built from 15 residues. Germline lookup yields CDR1 MNHEY and CDR2 SMNVEV (reference sequence). The CDR3: CASSLSFGGAYEQYF. The CDR3 DNA reads TGTGCCAGCAGTTTATCCTTTGGTGGAGCCTACGAGCAGTACTTC.

The V and J genes are TRBV23-1 and TRBJ1-5; no definite D call. TRBV23-1 is classed as an ORF, of uncertain function. The V end lost 1 base, the J end lost 3 bases, and 7 bases lay between the germline ends. The CDR3 consists of 14 residues. The CDR3 loop reads CASSQYIYNQPQHF. The CDR3 nucleotides are TGCGCCAGCAGTCAATACATATACAATCAGCCCCAGCATTTT.

The sample holds one count of this clone. V usage is TRBV4-3 and J usage is TRBJ2-7, with D unresolved. Germline V gene sequence: CDR1 LGHNA, CDR2 YSLEER. CDR3 length equals 15 residues. Trimming took 0 bases from V and 3 from J, leaving 12 bases between them. CDR3 coding DNA: TGCGCCAGCAGCCAAGATAGGGCAGGAGACTACGAGCAGTACTTC. This encodes CASSQDRAGDYEQYF.

The chain carries TRBV28 and TRBJ2-3; 8 bases are shared with TRBD1. The germline V gene has CDR1 MDHEN and CDR2 SYDVKM. The ends lost 5 bases at V and 5 bases at J; junction bases unmatched: 9. This CDR3 is built from 15 residues. The CDR3 nucleotides are TGTGCCAGCAGTCCCAAAGGGACAGGATTAGATACGCAGTATTTT. Its translation is CASSPKGTGLDTQYF.

The rearrangement uses TRBV7-3 and TRBJ1-1; D unresolved. CDR1 SGHTA and CDR2 FQGTGA come from the germline V gene. V dropped 9 bases and J dropped 0 bases, with 11 bases sitting between them. The CDR3 spans 13 residues. The CDR3 coding sequence is TGTGCCAGTAAAGGGCAGATGAACACTGAAGCTTTCTTT. It is translated as CASKGQMNTEAFF.

V usage is TRBV10-3 and J usage is TRBJ2-2; no definite D call. Trimming removed 6 bases at V and 6 bases at J, with 11 bases between. Germline CDR1 reads ENHRY; CDR2 reads SYGVKD. This CDR3 contains 13 residues. For the CDR3, the DNA is TGTGCCATCAGATCGAAGCCGGCCGGGGAGCTGTTTTTT. Its translation is CAIRSKPAGELFF.

V is TRBV30 and J is TRBJ2-3, with TRBD2 as a possible D gene (6 bases). This CDR3 comprises 14 residues. V was cut by 3 bases and J by 3 bases, with 13 bases left in between. Looked up from germline, CDR1 is GTSNPN and CDR2 is SVGIG (reference sequence). CDR3: CAWSAGSWTDTQYF. In nucleotides, the CDR3 is TGTGCCTGGAGCGCCGGGAGTTGGACAGATACGCAGTATTTT. Variable domain in full (rest from reference TRBV30 and TRBJ2-3): SQTIHQWPATLVQPVGSPLSLECTVEGTSNPNLYWYRQAAGRGLQLLFYSVGIGQISSEVPQNLSASRPQDRQFILSSKKLLLSDSGFYLCAWSAGSWTDTQYFGPGTRLTVL.